The 8 T cell receptor beta chains below were found in one sample sequenced in a study of identical twins. TCRdb re-analysed the 5' RACE reads in MiXCR, keeping a single row per CDR3 protein. The table records around 680,000 distinct CDR3 sequences, over 8.5% of them present only once. This same sample was also taken into another study, of yellow fever vaccine responses in identical twins.

Source material: PBMCs. Receptor source: a woman aged 18-29 years in good health.

The chain recombines TRBV7-2 with TRBJ2-5; D may be TRBD1 or TRBD2 (5 bases each). This CDR3 has 12 residues. Germline assignment: CDR1 SGHTA and CDR2 FQGNSA. Trimming took off 5 bases at V and 9 bases at J, with 13 bases between the two ends. The DNA for the CDR3 is TGTGCCAGCAGCCCCGGGGCGGCGGCCCAGTACTTC. It codes for CASSPGAAAQYF.

This chain uses TRBV12-3 or TRBV12-4 with TRBJ2-1, with D perhaps TRBD1 or TRBD2 (5 bases each). This CDR3 has 18 residues. The ends were cut back, 5 bases at V and 9 bases at J, with 29 bases in the middle. The CDR3 loop is CASSHTGESSTGRVEQFF. CDR3 bases: TGTGCCAGCAGTCACACGGGCGAATCATCTACGGGGCGGGTTGAGCAGTTCTTC.

The chain carries TRBV28 and TRBJ2-1; 8 nucleotides agree with TRBD2. This CDR3 spans 14 amino acids. V gave up 4 bases and J gave up 7 bases; unmatched junction bases: 6. Looked up from germline, CDR1 is MDHEN and CDR2 is SYDVKM. For the CDR3, the DNA is TGTGCCAGCAGTTCCCGGGAGGGTTGGAATGAGCAGTTCTTC. This codes for CASSSREGWNEQFF.

This rearrangement joins TRBV7-2 to TRBJ2-3; 10 bases match TRBD2. The CDR3 sequence is 15 residues long. V lost 7 bases and J lost 2; bases outside the gene matches: 6. Germline V lookup: CDR1 SGHTA, CDR2 FQGNSA. CDR3 in amino acids: CASKQRGGSTDTQYF. CDR3 DNA: TGTGCCAGCAAACAGCGGGGGGGTTCCACAGATACGCAGTATTTT. The full variable domain, completed using reference TRBV7-2 and TRBJ2-3, is GAGVSQSPSNKVTEKGKDVELRCDPISGHTALYWYRQSLGQGLEFLIYFQGNSAPDKSGLPSDRFSAERTGGSVSTLTIQRTQQEDSAVYLCASKQRGGSTDTQYFGPGTRLTVL.

This clonotype was observed a handful of times. For the CDR3, the DNA is TGTGCCAGCAGCTTAATTTTGAGAGACGAAGCTTTCTTT. Protein sequence: CASSLILRDEAFF. The chain couples TRBV7-9 to TRBJ1-1; D unresolved. Germline CDR1 reads SEHNR; CDR2 reads FQNEAQ (reference sequence). Trimming took off 2 bases at V and 8 bases at J, with 12 bases between the two ends. There are 13 residues in the CDR3.

In regard to this clonotype: Because it lacks the conserved phenylalanine or tryptophan at the end, this CDR3 is likely a read error. The V gene is TRBV6-5, the J gene TRBJ2-1; TRBD2 aligns across 11 bases. Trimming cost V 4 bases and J 4 bases; bases outside gene matches: 3. This CDR3 is 15 amino acids long. Germline V gene data show CDR1 as MNHEY and CDR2 as SVGAGI. CDR3 in amino acids: CASSLTSGIYNEQFI. Here the CDR3 DNA reads TGTGCCAGCAGTTTGACTAGCGGGATTTACAATGAGCAGTTCATC.

The V and J genes are TRBV12-3 or TRBV12-4 and TRBJ1-2, with D possibly TRBD1 on 5 matching bases. Trimming cost V 6 bases and J 4 bases, with 15 bases left between them. The CDR3 runs 14 residues. The CDR3 DNA reads TGTGCCAGCAGCCCAAACCGGGGGACCTATGGCTACACCTTC. It encodes CASSPNRGTYGYTF.

Many counts were recorded for this clonotype. The chain is built from TRBV5-1 and TRBJ2-6; TRBD2 is a possible D gene (6 bases). CDR3 length: 16 residues. The ends were cut back, 4 bases at V and 4 bases at J, with 15 bases in the middle. Germline lookup yields CDR1 SGHRS and CDR2 YFSETQ. The CDR3 loop is CASSPRGGVGANVLTF. In DNA, the CDR3 is TGCGCCAGCAGCCCCAGAGGAGGGGTCGGGGCCAACGTCCTGACTTTC.